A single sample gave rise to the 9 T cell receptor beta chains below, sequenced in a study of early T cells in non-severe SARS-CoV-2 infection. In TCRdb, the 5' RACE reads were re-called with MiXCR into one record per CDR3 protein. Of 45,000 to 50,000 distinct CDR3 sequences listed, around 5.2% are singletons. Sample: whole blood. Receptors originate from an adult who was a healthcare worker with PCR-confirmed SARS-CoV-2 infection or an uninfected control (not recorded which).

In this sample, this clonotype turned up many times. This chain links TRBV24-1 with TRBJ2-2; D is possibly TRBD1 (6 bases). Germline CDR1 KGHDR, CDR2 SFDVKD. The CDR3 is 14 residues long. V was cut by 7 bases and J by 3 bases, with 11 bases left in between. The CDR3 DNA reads TGTGCCACCAGCGGGACAAGGGACACCGGGGAGCTGTTTTTT. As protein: CATSGTRDTGELFF.

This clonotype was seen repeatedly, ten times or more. CDR3 protein: CASSFPGNEQYF. The CDR3 DNA reads as TGTGCCAGCAGTTTCCCAGGAAACGAGCAGTACTTC. This chain connects TRBV27 to TRBJ2-7; no clear D gene. The germline CDR1 and CDR2 sequences are MNHEY and SMNVEV (reference sequence). This CDR3 has 12 amino acids. Trimming left V 3 bases short and J 5 bases short, with 8 bases between.

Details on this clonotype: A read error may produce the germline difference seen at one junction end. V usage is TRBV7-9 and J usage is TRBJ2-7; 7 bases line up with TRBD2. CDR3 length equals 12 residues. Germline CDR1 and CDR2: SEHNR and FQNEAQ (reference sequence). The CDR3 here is CASSLVVTSESF. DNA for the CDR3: TGTGCCAGCAGCTTAGTGGTTACTAGCGAGAGCTTC.

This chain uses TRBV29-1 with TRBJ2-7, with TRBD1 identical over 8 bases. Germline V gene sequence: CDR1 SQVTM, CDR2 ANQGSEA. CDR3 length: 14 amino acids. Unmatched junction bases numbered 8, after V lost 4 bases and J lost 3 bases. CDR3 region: CSVVFPGGYYEQYF. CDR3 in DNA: TGCAGCGTTGTATTCCCAGGGGGCTACTACGAGCAGTACTTC.

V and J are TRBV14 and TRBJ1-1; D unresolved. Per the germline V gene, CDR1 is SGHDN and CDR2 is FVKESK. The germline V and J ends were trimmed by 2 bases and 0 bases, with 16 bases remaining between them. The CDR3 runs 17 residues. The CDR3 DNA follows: TGTGCCAGCAGCCAACCTCTGGCCCCCGGGGTGAACACTGAAGCTTTCTTT. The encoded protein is CASSQPLAPGVNTEAFF.

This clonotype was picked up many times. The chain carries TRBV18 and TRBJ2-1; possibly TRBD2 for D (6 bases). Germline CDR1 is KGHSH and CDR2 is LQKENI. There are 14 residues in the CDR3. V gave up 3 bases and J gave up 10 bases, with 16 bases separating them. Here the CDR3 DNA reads TGTGCCAGCTCACCCCCATCACGCCGGGGGGAGCAGTTCTTC. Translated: CASSPPSRRGEQFF. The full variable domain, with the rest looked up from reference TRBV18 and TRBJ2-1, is NAGVMQNPRHLVRRRGQEARLRCSPMKGHSHVYWYRQLPEEGLKFMVYLQKENIIDESGMPKERFSAEFPKEGPSILRIQQVVRGDSAAYFCASSPPSRRGEQFFGPGTRLTVL.

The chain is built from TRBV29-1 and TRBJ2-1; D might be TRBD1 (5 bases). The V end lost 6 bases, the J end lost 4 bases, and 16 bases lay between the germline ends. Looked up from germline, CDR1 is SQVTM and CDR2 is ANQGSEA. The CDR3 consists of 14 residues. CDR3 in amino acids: CSVQTSRAYNEQFF. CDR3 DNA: TGCAGCGTACAGACCTCCAGGGCGTACAATGAGCAGTTCTTC.

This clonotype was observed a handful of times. CDR3 sequence reads: CASSFPRGRAGANVLTF. The CDR3 DNA is TGTGCCAGCAGCTTCCCCAGGGGAAGAGCTGGGGCCAACGTCCTGACTTTC. The chain uses TRBV5-4 and TRBJ2-6; TRBD1 is a possible D gene (6 bases). V lost 2 bases to trimming and J lost 2 bases, with 14 bases between them. The length of the CDR3 is 17 residues. Germline V gives CDR1 SGHNT, CDR2 YYREEE (reference sequence). Complete variable domain (other parts from reference TRBV5-4 and TRBJ2-6): ETGVTQSPTHLIKTRGQQVTLRCSSQSGHNTVSWYQQALGQGPQFIFQYYREEENGRGNFPPRFSGLQFPNYSSELNVNALELDDSALYLCASSFPRGRAGANVLTFGAGSRLTVL.

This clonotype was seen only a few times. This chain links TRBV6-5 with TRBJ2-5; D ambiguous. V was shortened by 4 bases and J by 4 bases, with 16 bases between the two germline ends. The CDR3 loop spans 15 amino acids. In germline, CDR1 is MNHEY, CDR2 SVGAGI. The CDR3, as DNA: TGTGCCAGCAGTTCCCCCCGGCAGGCATCAGAGACCCAGTACTTC. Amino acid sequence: CASSSPRQASETQYF.